The 21 T cell receptor beta chains below all came from one sample that was sequenced in a study of T cell responses to AZD1222 COVID-19 vaccine. Using immunoSEQ multiplex PCR, the repertoire was profiled, and TCRdb retains in-frame clones only, with some absent. Among 150,000 to 200,000 clones listed, 85% to 95% were seen once. The sequencing here drew on peripheral blood, taken on day 0 of AZD1222 vaccination. Source of these receptors: an adult in good health.

CDR3 DNA sequence: TGTGCCAGCAGCCCCGGGGGAGGCGGCTACACCTTC. Translated, it gives CASSPGGGGYTF. This chain links TRBV5-6 with TRBJ1-2, with D maybe TRBD1 (5 bases). The CDR3 extends over 12 amino acids. V was cut by 4 bases and J by 8 bases, with 12 bases left in between. Germline lookup yields CDR1 SGHDT and CDR2 YYEEEE.

The chain employs TRBV21-1 and TRBJ1-2; whether TRBD1, the table's D call, matches the DNA was not checked. TRBV21-1 is recorded as a pseudogene. The CDR3 is 15 amino acids. The CDR3 here is CASSKWWAGGYGYTF. The CDR3 DNA is TGTGCCAGCAGCAAATGGTGGGCAGGGGGTTATGGCTACACCTTC.

The gene calls are TRBV1 and TRBJ1-1. TRBV1 is tagged as a pseudogene. The CDR3 is made up of 16 amino acids. Here the CDR3 DNA reads TGCACCAGCAGCCAAGAGAGCCGCCCCTTTGGAGCTGAAGCTTTCTTT. Protein: CTSSQESRPFGAEAFF.

This chain joins TRBV5-6 and TRBJ1-6; TRBD1 aligns across 11 bases. Losses at the gene ends were 0 bases for V and 6 bases for J; bases not matched to a gene: 2. Germline loops: CDR1 SGHDT, CDR2 YYEEEE. This CDR3 has 16 residues. CDR3 bases: TGTGCCAGCAGCTTGGCTGGGACAGGGGGTAATTCACCCCTCCACTTT. Residues: CASSLAGTGGNSPLHF.

The chain has TRBV6-6 and TRBJ2-7; D unresolved. From germline, CDR1 is MNHNY and CDR2 SVGAGI (reference sequence). The CDR3 length is 11 residues. The ends were cut back, 6 bases at V and 7 bases at J, with 10 bases in the middle. In nucleotides, the CDR3 is TGTGCCAGCAGATTCGGCGGAGAGCAGTACTTC. Translating it yields CASRFGGEQYF.

This clone was found once. The chain joins TRBV5-1 to TRBJ2-2, with D uncertain. The CDR3 is 15 amino acids. CDR1 SGHRS and CDR2 YFSETQ come from the germline V gene. The ends were cut back, 1 base at V and 0 bases at J, with 7 bases in the middle. CDR3 in DNA: TGCGCCAGCAGCTTGCGCCAGGCGAACACCGGGGAGCTGTTTTTT. Amino acids: CASSLRQANTGELFF. Variable domain in full (rest from reference TRBV5-1 and TRBJ2-2): KAGVTQTPRYLIKTRGQQVTLSCSPISGHRSVSWYQQTPGQGLQFLFEYFSETQRNKGNFPGRFSGRQFSNSRSEMNVSTLELGDSALYLCASSLRQANTGELFFGEGSRLTVL.

This clone was observed a single time. The chain is built from TRBV3-1 (or the pseudogene TRBV3-2) and TRBJ2-1, with TRBD1 matching over 7 bases. The V segment lost 4 bases and the J segment 8 bases; nucleotides outside the gene matches: 11. The germline V gene has CDR1 LGHDT and CDR2 YNNKEL (reference sequence). CDR3 size: 15 residues. In nucleotides, the CDR3 is TGTGCCAGCAGCCTAGCCGGGACAGCGTCCGATGAGCAGTTCTTC. As protein: CASSLAGTASDEQFF.

This clone was counted between two and nine times. The chain recombines TRBV5-6 with TRBJ1-2; D unresolved. The V and J ends lost 4 bases and 5 bases respectively, with 15 bases between them. This CDR3 is 14 amino acids long. The germline V gene has CDR1 SGHDT and CDR2 YYEEEE. The DNA of the CDR3 is TGTGCCAGCAGCCCCTGGAGGAATCCTTATGGCTACACCTTC. This gives the protein CASSPWRNPYGYTF.

The CDR3 DNA sequence: TGCAGCGTGACGCAGGGCGGGCTCAGCGTACCCTACAATGAGCAGTTCTTC. Its translation: CSVTQGGLSVPYNEQFF. The chain is built from TRBV29-1 and TRBJ2-1; D might be TRBD1 or TRBD2, each matching 5 bases. This CDR3 is built from 17 residues. V was clipped by 6 bases and J by 2 bases, with 23 bases between them. Germline V lookup: CDR1 SQVTM, CDR2 ANQGSEA.

This chain uses TRBV2 with TRBJ2-1, with D unclear. The germline V and J ends were trimmed by 4 bases and 4 bases, with 11 bases remaining between them. There are 14 residues in the CDR3. The germline V gene encodes CDR1 SNHLY and CDR2 FYNNEI. The CDR3 nucleotides are TGTGCCAGCAGTGGTTCGCAGGCGTACAATGAGCAGTTCTTC. Amino acid sequence: CASSGSQAYNEQFF.

On this clone: Other nucleotide sequences in the sample specify the same CDR3. The genes are TRBV19 and TRBJ2-7, with D possibly being TRBD1 or TRBD2 (5 bases each). There are 13 residues in the CDR3. Trimming pared 6 bases from V and 3 bases from J, leaving 12 bases between. CDR1 is LNHDA, CDR2 SQIVND, per germline (reference sequence). CDR3 sequence (DNA): TGTGCCAGTAGCCCGGGACGGGGCTACGAGCAGTACTTC. Protein: CASSPGRGYEQYF.

The chain uses TRBV11-2 and TRBJ1-2; D might be TRBD1 (5 bases). The CDR3 covers 14 residues. Germline V gene lookup returns CDR1 SGHAT and CDR2 FQNNGV. V was clipped by 8 bases and J by 4 bases, with 17 bases between them. The CDR3 bases are TGTGCCAGCTCCCCGGGGTGGGGGACCTATGGCTACACCTTC. Translating it yields CASSPGWGTYGYTF.

The CDR3 sequence is CASSYGTLNTEAFF. CDR3 nucleotides: TGTGCCAGCAGCTACGGGACCCTGAACACTGAAGCTTTCTTT. The genes are TRBV7-2 and TRBJ1-1, with D perhaps matching TRBD1 (5 bases). Per germline, CDR1 SGHTA and CDR2 FQGNSA. CDR3 size: 14 residues. The V end lost 4 bases, the J end lost 0 bases, and 9 bases lay between the germline ends. The full variable domain, in which reference TRBV7-2 and TRBJ1-1 provide the parts outside the CDR3, is GAGVSQSPSNKVTEKGKDVELRCDPISGHTALYWYRQSLGQGLEFLIYFQGNSAPDKSGLPSDRFSAERTGGSVSTLTIQRTQQEDSAVYLCASSYGTLNTEAFFGQGTRLTVV.

V gene TRBV4-3 combines with J gene TRBJ1-2, with D perhaps TRBD1 (5 bases). CDR1 LGHNA and CDR2 YSLEER come from the germline V gene. The CDR3 loop spans 16 amino acids. V gave up 3 bases and J gave up 3 bases, with 17 bases separating them. The CDR3 DNA reads as TGCGCCAGCAGCCAGGCAGGGCCCTACCCATACTATGGCTACACCTTC. This sequence encodes CASSQAGPYPYYGYTF.

The chain combines TRBV19 with TRBJ1-1, with D perhaps matching TRBD1 (5 bases). The V gene's germline CDR1 is LNHDA and CDR2 SQIVND (reference sequence). The CDR3 is made up of 14 amino acids. With 3 bases removed from V and 4 bases from J, the gap between germline ends came to 12 bases. CDR3 nucleotide sequence: TGTGCCAGTAGTATGGCTGGGGGAATCACTGAAGCTTTCTTT. This gives the protein CASSMAGGITEAFF.

This chain connects TRBV7-2 to TRBJ2-3, with D possibly being TRBD1 or TRBD2 (6 bases each). The ends were cut back, 3 bases at V and 7 bases at J, with 14 bases in the middle. Germline V gene lookup returns CDR1 SGHTA and CDR2 FQGNSA. This CDR3 is 14 amino acids long. The CDR3 DNA sequence: TGTGCCAGCAGCTTCGAGGGGGGCTGGAATACGCAGTATTTT. The encoded protein is CASSFEGGWNTQYF.

The V call is TRBV4-1, the J call TRBJ2-5, with D tentatively TRBD2 (6 bases). This CDR3 region has 16 residues. The germline V gene encodes CDR1 MGHRA and CDR2 YSYEKL. V lost 3 bases, J lost 4 bases, and 18 bases lay in between. CDR3 amino acids: CASSQGRYRETETQYF. The CDR3 bases are TGCGCCAGCAGCCAGGGCCGATACCGGGAGACAGAGACCCAGTACTTC.

This sequence joins TRBV29-1 and TRBJ1-3; 8 positions agree with TRBD1. Germline CDR1 SQVTM, CDR2 ANQGSEA. This CDR3 has 14 residues. V shed 4 bases, J shed 2 bases, and the junction held 4 bases outside the gene matches. Here the CDR3 DNA reads TGCAGCGTTGCGACAGGGGTGGCTGGAAACACCATATATTTT. Residues: CSVATGVAGNTIYF.

This chain links TRBV5-4 with TRBJ2-3, with 7 bases lining up with TRBD1. This CDR3 has 17 amino acids. CDR1 and CDR2 from the germline V gene are SGHNT and YYREEE (reference sequence). J was trimmed by 0 bases and V by 1 base; bases with no gene match: 8. The CDR3 sequence: CASSLHWTGPSTDTQYF. The CDR3 DNA reads as TGTGCCAGCAGCTTGCACTGGACAGGACCTAGCACAGATACGCAGTATTTT.

This sequence joins TRBV9 and TRBJ1-4; D possibly corresponds to TRBD1 (5 bases). Germline assignment: CDR1 SGDLS and CDR2 YYNGEE. The CDR3 runs to 14 residues. V was shortened by 4 bases and J by 5 bases, with 12 bases between the two germline ends. CDR3 amino acids: CASSPRTNNEKLFF. The CDR3 coding sequence is TGTGCCAGCAGCCCTCGGACAAACAATGAAAAACTGTTTTTT.

The rearrangement uses TRBV6-5 and TRBJ2-4; the D gene is possibly TRBD1 (7 bases). Trimming left V 8 bases short and J 7 bases short, with 18 bases between. The V gene's germline CDR1 is MNHEY and CDR2 SVGAGI. The length of the CDR3 is 14 residues. The CDR3 DNA follows: TGTGCCAGCCGGACAGGCGGGGAGACGAACATTCAGTACTTC. This encodes CASRTGGETNIQYF.